A single T cell receptor (beta chain) is shown here with its context. Its antigen remains unknown. The record originates from a study of shared clonotypes between healthy human individuals. Study in general: The cohort had two women and a few men, ages 18 to 49. General study points: Naive subsets generally exceeded memory subsets in estimated richness. The naive CD4 repertoires of a handful of donors were compared, and around 5% of clonotypes were shared.

The data were produced by immunoSEQ multiplex PCR, yet TCRdb's version contains in-frame clones alone and is incomplete. The repertoire holds some 380,000 clones, with approximately 97% as singletons. This CDR3 has 16 residues. J was trimmed by 6 bases and V by 2 bases; bases with no gene match: 10. Germline assignment: CDR1 SEHNR and CDR2 FQNEAQ (reference sequence). V gene TRBV7-9 combines with J gene TRBJ2-7, with TRBD2 identical over 10 bases. The receptor was isolated from a man between 25 and 39 years old in good health. Material: memory CD8+ T cells sorted from blood. Subset given: CD45RO+ cells pooled with CCR7-negative TemRA cells. The CDR3 loop reads CASSLRTSGYGAEQYF. CDR3 coding DNA: TGTGCCAGCAGCTTACGGACTAGCGGTTATGGAGCCGAGCAGTACTTC.